This T cell receptor beta chain stems from a study of blood T cells in healthy people across ages. The study, taken as a whole, reports: More naive CD4+ cells and higher diversity marked long-lived donors relative to aged donors.

Healthy individuals of Caucasian origin from Russia, aged about 6 to 100, served as donors. A second PCR, run for roughly 7 to 11 cycles, used a sample-barcoded 5' primer plus a J-beta primer mix. In TCRdb, the 5' RACE reads were re-called with MiXCR into one record per CDR3 protein. The data show 1.5 million to 1.8 million distinct CDR3 sequences, under 55% seen once. The sample holds a few counts of this clonotype. Antigen specificity is unknown. The clonotype was recovered from a woman aged 18 to 35 in good health. Sequenced: blood.

CDR3 in amino acids: CAYPGQGVENSPLHF. The CDR3 DNA is TGTGCCTACCCGGGACAGGGGGTTGAGAATTCACCCCTCCACTTT. This chain links TRBV7-4 with TRBJ1-6; TRBD1 matches 11 bases. CDR1 and CDR2 (germline): SGHVT, SQSDAQ. The CDR3 covers 15 residues. The V and J ends lost 11 bases and 7 bases, in that order; junction bases with no gene match: 10.